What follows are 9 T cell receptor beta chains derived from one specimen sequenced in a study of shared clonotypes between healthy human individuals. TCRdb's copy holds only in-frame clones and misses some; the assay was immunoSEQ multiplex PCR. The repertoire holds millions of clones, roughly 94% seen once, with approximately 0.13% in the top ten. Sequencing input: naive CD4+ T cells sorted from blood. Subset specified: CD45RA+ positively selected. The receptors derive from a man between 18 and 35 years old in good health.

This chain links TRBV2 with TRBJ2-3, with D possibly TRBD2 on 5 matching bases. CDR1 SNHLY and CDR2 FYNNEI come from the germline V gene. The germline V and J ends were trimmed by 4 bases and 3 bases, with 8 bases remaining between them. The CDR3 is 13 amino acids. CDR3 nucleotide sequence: TGTGCCAGCAGTGTCCCGGGGACAGATACGCAGTATTTT. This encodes CASSVPGTDTQYF.

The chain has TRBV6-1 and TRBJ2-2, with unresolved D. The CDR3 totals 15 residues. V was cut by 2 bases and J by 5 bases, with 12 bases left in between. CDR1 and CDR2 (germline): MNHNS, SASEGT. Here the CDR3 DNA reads TGTGCCAGCAGTGAAATGGCCTTAGGGACCGGGGAGCTGTTTTTT. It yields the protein CASSEMALGTGELFF.

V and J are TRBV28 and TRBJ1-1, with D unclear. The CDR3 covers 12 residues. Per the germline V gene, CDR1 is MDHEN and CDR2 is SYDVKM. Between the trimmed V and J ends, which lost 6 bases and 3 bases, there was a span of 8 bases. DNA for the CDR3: TGTGCCAGCAGACGAGGATACACTGAAGCTTTCTTT. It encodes CASRRGYTEAFF.

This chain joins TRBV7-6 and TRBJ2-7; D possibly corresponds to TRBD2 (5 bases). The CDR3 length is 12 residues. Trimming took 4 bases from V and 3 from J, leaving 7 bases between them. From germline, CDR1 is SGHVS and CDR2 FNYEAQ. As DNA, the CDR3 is TGTGCCAGCAGCTCAGACTACTACGAGCAGTACTTC. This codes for CASSSDYYEQYF. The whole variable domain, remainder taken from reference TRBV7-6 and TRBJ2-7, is GAGVSQSPRYKVTKRGQDVALRCDPISGHVSLYWYRQALGQGPEFLTYFNYEAQQDKSGLPNDRFSAERPEGSISTLTIQRTEQRDSAMYRCASSSDYYEQYFGPGTRLTVT.

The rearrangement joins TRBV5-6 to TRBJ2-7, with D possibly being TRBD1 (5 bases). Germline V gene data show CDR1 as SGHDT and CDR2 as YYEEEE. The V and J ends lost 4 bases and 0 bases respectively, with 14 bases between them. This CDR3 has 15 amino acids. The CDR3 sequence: CASSRKGFSSYEQYF. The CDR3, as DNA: TGTGCCAGCAGCCGGAAGGGGTTTAGCTCCTACGAGCAGTACTTC. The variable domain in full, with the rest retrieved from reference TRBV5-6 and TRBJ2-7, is DAGVTQSPTHLIKTRGQQVTLRCSPKSGHDTVSWYQQALGQGPQFIFQYYEEEERQRGNFPDRFSGHQFPNYSSELNVNALLLGDSALYLCASSRKGFSSYEQYFGPGTRLTVT.

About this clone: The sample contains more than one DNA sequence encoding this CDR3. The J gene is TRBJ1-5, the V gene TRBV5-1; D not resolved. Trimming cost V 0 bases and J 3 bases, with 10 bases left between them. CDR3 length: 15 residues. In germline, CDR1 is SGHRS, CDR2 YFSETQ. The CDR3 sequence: CASSLEGSSNQPQHF. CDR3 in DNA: TGCGCCAGCAGCTTGGAGGGTTCTTCCAATCAGCCCCAGCATTTT.

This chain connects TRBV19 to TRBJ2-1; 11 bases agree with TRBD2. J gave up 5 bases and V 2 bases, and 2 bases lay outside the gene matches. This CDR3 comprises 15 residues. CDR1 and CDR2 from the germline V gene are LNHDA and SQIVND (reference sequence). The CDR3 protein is CASSIYSGRDNEQFF. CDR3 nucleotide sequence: TGTGCCAGTAGTATATATAGCGGGAGGGACAATGAGCAGTTCTTC.

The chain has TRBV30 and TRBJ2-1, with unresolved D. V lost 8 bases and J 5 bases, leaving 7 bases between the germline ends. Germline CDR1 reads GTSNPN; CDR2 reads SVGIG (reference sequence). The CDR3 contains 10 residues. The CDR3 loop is CAVEHNEQFF. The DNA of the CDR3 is TGTGCCGTCGAACACAATGAGCAGTTCTTC.

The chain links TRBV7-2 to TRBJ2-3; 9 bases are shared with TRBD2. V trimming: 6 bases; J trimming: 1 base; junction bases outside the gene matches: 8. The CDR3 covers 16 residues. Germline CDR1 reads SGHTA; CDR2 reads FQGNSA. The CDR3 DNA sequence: TGTGCCAGCAGATTGCGCCGACTAGCGGGCACAGATACGCAGTATTTT. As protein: CASRLRRLAGTDTQYF.